This TCR beta chain was captured in a study of blood T cell repertoires in COVID-19 (dated by TCRdb to the early 2020s). For the wider study: Samples from collaborators originated in the United States, Italy and Spain and spanned both the acute and convalescent phases of COVID-19. The prospective study material was composed of cDNA or gDNA derived from T cells, B-cell-depleted T cells, or PBMCs. Deeply sampled blood TCRbeta repertoires from subjects exposed to, actively infected with, or recovered from COVID-19 were included in the dataset. The repertoires were made available in a free public database intended to serve as a resource for research on the immune response to SARS-CoV-2. Samples came from the ongoing ImmuneRACE study (first 160 participants) plus 1,254 subjects from 6 global collaborators. A de-identified subject ID, COVID-19 status, age in years and sex were almost always included in the sample metadata. Where available, HLA class I and class II types were taken from metadata supplied by the sample provider and were not determined by assay-based typing. The full study reports these points: The amount of clinical and demographic metadata varied by source and participant and was provided uncurated.

The immunoSEQ Assay, a bias-controlled multiplex PCR, was used to amplify TCRbeta CDR3 regions from genomic DNA. The study's processing was this. The number of nucleated cells in each sample was estimated by amplification of reference gene primers within the assay. To quantify the absolute abundance of each unique TCRbeta CDR3 rearrangement, sequence reads were collapsed and filtered. Productive Simpson clonality was computed per sample as the square root of Simpson's diversity index over productive rearrangements. As stored in TCRdb, this immuneACCESS dataset retains in-frame rearrangements with V and J assigned. A fraction of the clones does not appear; measured against another copy, unresolved V genes explain less than half of the discrepancy, and the remainder lacks a known reason. V and J calls and clone size are given by that table; D and trimming were obtained from the DNA. The sample table contains some 56,000 clones; only one count was recorded for around 81% of them. The ten top clones hold 25% to 35% of the sample.

Whole blood was collected in K2EDTA tubes by collaborating institutions according to the institutions' own protocols. For TCRbeta analysis, collaborators shipped samples in one of three forms: frozen whole blood, isolated PBMCs, or DNA extracted from either of those sample types. Regarding this clone: The target of this receptor is not known. Per-base qualities were not stored, and no clone one base away is much larger.

The germline V gene provides CDR1 SGDLS and CDR2 YYNGEE. V loses 0 bases of germline sequence and J loses 6 bases, and the interval between the two ends is 13 bases. The CDR3 spans 14 residues, from the cysteine through the phenylalanine. The CDR3 DNA has 42 bases and is translated from base 1. The material sequenced was peripheral blood. The receptor comes from a woman older than 75 with active or convalescent COVID-19. The chain joins TRBV9 to TRBJ2-7; TRBD1 might be the D gene, on 5 matching bases. The DNA sequence is given as TGTGCCAGCAGCGTAGGGGGATGGACAACCGAGCAGTACTTC. Its amino acids are CASSVGGWTTEQYF.